One sample yielded the 10 T cell receptor beta chains listed below, sequenced in a study of response to subunit inactivated influenza vaccine. TCRdb re-called the RT-PCR reads through MiXCR, storing one row per CDR3 protein. The repertoire includes 150,000 to 200,000 distinct CDR3 sequences, 9.5% to 15% of them detected once, and 25% to 30% sits in the top ten. These same records also appear under a second study, on T cells expressing NK-cell markers. That source adds: Template switching by 5'RACE with UMIs generated the TCR beta cDNA.

The sample was CD8+ T cells sorted from PBMCs, taken less than 13 days after vaccination. These receptors came from a man in his fifties or sixties who received an inactivated influenza vaccine.

The V and J genes are TRBV5-5 and TRBJ2-7; TRBD1 matches at 7 bases. Germline CDR1 and CDR2: SGHKS and YYEKEE (reference sequence). V shed 3 bases and J 2 bases; nucleotides not matched to a gene: 5. The CDR3 loop spans 14 amino acids. CDR3 coding DNA: TGTGCCAGCAGCTCTAACAGGGGCGCCTACGAGCAGTACTTC. As protein: CASSSNRGAYEQYF.

The rearrangement uses TRBV29-1 and TRBJ1-2, with TRBD1 identical over 10 bases. V lost 6 bases, J lost 1 base, and 2 bases stayed unmatched. CDR3 length: 13 amino acids. Germline CDR1 is SQVTM and CDR2 is ANQGSEA. CDR3 sequence: CSVGTGVNYGYTF. CDR3 coding DNA: TGCAGCGTCGGGACAGGGGTTAACTATGGCTACACCTTC.

This clonotype was recorded a few times. J is TRBJ1-1 and V is TRBV7-9; 7 bases line up with TRBD1. V lost 4 bases, J lost 0 bases, and 5 bases stayed unmatched. CDR3 length equals 15 residues. CDR1 SEHNR and CDR2 FQNEAQ come from the germline V gene (reference sequence). The CDR3 sequence: CASSSTDRLNTEAFF. The CDR3 nucleotides read TGTGCCAGCAGCTCAACGGACAGGCTGAACACTGAAGCTTTCTTT.

The V call is TRBV20-1, the J call TRBJ2-5; D might be TRBD1 (6 bases). The CDR3 sequence is 14 residues long. Germline V gives CDR1 DFQATT, CDR2 SNEGSKA (reference sequence). Deletions cut 3 bases from V and 3 bases from J, with 14 bases between. For the CDR3, the DNA is TGCAGTGCTAGCTCCAGGGGACACGAAGAGACCCAGTACTTC. It translates to CSASSRGHEETQYF.

The chain employs TRBV7-8 and TRBJ2-7, with D perhaps given as TRBD1 or TRBD2 (5 bases each). CDR1 is SGHVS, CDR2 FQNEAQ, per germline. The CDR3 contains 16 residues. V dropped 3 bases and J dropped 0 bases, with 15 bases sitting between them. CDR3 in DNA: TGTGCCAGCAGCTTCTCGGGACCGAAAAGCTCCTACGAGCAGTACTTC. This gives the protein CASSFSGPKSSYEQYF.

The chain is built from TRBV4-3 and TRBJ2-1; perhaps TRBD1 as D (6 bases). Germline V CDR1 and CDR2: LGHNA, YSLEER. The CDR3 is 17 amino acids. The germline V and J ends were trimmed by 0 bases and 5 bases, with 17 bases remaining between them. CDR3 sequence: CASSQEPTGLRDNEQFF. CDR3 in DNA: TGCGCCAGCAGCCAAGAACCGACAGGTCTGCGGGACAATGAGCAGTTCTTC.

This clonotype was seen a few times. The chain uses TRBV27 and TRBJ2-1; unclear D gene. Per the germline V gene, CDR1 is MNHEY and CDR2 is SMNVEV (reference sequence). The V gene lost 5 bases and the J gene lost 0 bases, with 11 bases spanning the gap. The CDR3 extends over 15 amino acids. The CDR3 nucleotides are TGTGCCAGCAGTCATACCGTGGGCTCCTACAATGAGCAGTTCTTC. This translates into CASSHTVGSYNEQFF.

This chain links TRBV14 with TRBJ1-1; TRBD1 aligns across 11 bases. The CDR3 has 18 residues. V shed 0 bases and J 0 bases; nucleotides not matched to a gene: 6. From germline, CDR1 is SGHDN and CDR2 FVKESK. The CDR3 region has the DNA TGTGCCAGCAGCCAAGAATACGGGACAGGGGGGATGAACACTGAAGCTTTCTTT. Amino acids: CASSQEYGTGGMNTEAFF.

The V gene is TRBV29-1, the J gene TRBJ1-2; D is unresolved. The CDR3 covers 15 residues. Germline V gene data show CDR1 as SQVTM and CDR2 as ANQGSEA. Trimming removed 5 bases from V and 4 bases from J, with 20 bases in between. The CDR3 protein is CSVPSEVDNSYGYTF. CDR3 sequence (DNA): TGCAGCGTTCCTTCAGAGGTAGATAACTCCTATGGCTACACCTTC.

This clonotype occurred many times. This rearrangement joins TRBV7-2 to TRBJ2-1; 8 bases align to TRBD1. The CDR3 extends over 16 amino acids. With 4 bases clipped from V and 0 bases from J, the junction kept 5 bases outside the gene matches. CDR1 is SGHTA, CDR2 FQGNSA, per germline. The CDR3 bases are TGTGCCAGCAGCTCCCGACAGGGGAGCTCCTACAATGAGCAGTTCTTC. Encoded protein: CASSSRQGSSYNEQFF. Combining the CDR3 with reference TRBV7-2 and TRBJ2-1 gives the whole variable domain GAGVSQSPSNKVTEKGKDVELRCDPISGHTALYWYRQSLGQGLEFLIYFQGNSAPDKSGLPSDRFSAERTGGSVSTLTIQRTQQEDSAVYLCASSSRQGSSYNEQFFGPGTRLTVL.